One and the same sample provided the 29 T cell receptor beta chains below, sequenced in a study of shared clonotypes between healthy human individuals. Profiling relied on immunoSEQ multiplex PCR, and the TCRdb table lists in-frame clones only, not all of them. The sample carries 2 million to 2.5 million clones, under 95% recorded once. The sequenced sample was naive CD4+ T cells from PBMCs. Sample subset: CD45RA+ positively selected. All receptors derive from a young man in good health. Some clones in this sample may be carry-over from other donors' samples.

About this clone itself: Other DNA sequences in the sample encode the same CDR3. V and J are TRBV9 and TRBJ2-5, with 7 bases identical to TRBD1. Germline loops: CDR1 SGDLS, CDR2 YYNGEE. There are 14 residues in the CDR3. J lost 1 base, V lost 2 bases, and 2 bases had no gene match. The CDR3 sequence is CASSVGQVQETQYF. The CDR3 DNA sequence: TGTGCCAGCAGCGTTGGACAGGTCCAAGAGACCCAGTACTTC.

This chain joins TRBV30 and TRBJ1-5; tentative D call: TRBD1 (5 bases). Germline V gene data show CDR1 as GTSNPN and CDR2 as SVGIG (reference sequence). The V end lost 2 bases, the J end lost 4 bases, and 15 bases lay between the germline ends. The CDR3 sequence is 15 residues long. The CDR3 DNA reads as TGTGCCTGGAGTCCGATTCGGACAAGAAATCAGCCCCAGCATTTT. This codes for CAWSPIRTRNQPQHF.

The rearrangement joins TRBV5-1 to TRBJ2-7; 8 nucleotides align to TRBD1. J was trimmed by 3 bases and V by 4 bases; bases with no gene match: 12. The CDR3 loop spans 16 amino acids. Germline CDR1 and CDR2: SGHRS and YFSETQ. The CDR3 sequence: CASSRLDRESHYEQYF. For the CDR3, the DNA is TGCGCCAGCAGCCGGCTGGACAGGGAGTCTCACTACGAGCAGTACTTC.

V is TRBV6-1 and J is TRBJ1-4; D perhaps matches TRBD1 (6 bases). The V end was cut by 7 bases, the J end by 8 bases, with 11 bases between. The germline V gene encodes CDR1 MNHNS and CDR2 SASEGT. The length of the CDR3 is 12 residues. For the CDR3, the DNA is TGTGCCAGCACCAGGGGCTGGGAAAAACTGTTTTTT. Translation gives CASTRGWEKLFF.

DNA for the CDR3: TGTGCCAGCAGCCCAAAGGGACTAGCGGGAGGGGACGAGCAGTTCTTC. Its translation is CASSPKGLAGGDEQFF. The genes are TRBV7-2 and TRBJ2-1, with 16 bases aligning to TRBD2. The V gene's germline CDR1 is SGHTA and CDR2 FQGNSA. Trimming at V came to 5 bases and at J to 10 bases, leaving 8 bases not matched to a gene. This CDR3 is 16 amino acids long.

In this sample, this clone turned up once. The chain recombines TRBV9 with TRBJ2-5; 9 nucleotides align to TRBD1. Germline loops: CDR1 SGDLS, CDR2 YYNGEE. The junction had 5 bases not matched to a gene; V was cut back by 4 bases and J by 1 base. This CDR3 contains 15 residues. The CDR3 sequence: CASSFTGGPQETQYF. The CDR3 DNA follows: TGTGCCAGCAGCTTTACAGGGGGCCCCCAAGAGACCCAGTACTTC.

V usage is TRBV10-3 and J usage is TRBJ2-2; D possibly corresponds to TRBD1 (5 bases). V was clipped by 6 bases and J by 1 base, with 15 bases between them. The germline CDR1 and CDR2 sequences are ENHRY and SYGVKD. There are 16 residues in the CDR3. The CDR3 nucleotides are TGTGCCATCAGCGAGAACCGACAGCAGAACACCGGGGAGCTGTTTTTT. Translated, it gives CAISENRQQNTGELFF.

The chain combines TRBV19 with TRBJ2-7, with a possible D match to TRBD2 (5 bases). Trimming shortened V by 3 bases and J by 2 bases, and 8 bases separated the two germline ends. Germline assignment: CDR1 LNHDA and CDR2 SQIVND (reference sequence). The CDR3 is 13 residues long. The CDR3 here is CASSMPGTYEQYF. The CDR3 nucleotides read TGTGCCAGTAGTATGCCCGGGACCTACGAGCAGTACTTC.

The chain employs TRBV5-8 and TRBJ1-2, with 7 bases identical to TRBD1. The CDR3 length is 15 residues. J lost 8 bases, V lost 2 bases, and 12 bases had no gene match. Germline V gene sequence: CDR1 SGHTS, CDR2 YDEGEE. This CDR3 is CASSLPGTAPGGYTF. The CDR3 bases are TGTGCCAGCAGCTTACCCGGGACAGCCCCGGGGGGCTACACCTTC.

CDR3 nucleotides: TGTGCCAGCAGCCAGCGGACTAGCGGGGAGGGGGGAAATGAGCAGTTCTTC. It is translated as CASSQRTSGEGGNEQFF. The rearrangement links TRBV7-2 to TRBJ2-1; TRBD2 aligns across 12 bases. Germline CDR1 is SGHTA and CDR2 is FQGNSA. J gave up 7 bases and V 5 bases, and 12 bases lay outside the gene matches. CDR3 length equals 17 residues.

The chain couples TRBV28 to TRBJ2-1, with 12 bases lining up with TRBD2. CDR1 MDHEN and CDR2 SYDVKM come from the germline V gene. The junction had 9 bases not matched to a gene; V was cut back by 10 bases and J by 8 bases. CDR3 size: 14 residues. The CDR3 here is CATSTSGRPDEQFF. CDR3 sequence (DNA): TGTGCCACCTCGACTAGCGGGAGACCCGATGAGCAGTTCTTC.

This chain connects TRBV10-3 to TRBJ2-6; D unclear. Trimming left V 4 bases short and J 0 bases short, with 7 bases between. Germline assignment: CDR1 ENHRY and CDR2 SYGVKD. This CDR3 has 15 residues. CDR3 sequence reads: CAISVGTSGANVLTF. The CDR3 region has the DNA TGTGCCATCAGTGTCGGTACCTCTGGGGCCAACGTCCTGACTTTC.

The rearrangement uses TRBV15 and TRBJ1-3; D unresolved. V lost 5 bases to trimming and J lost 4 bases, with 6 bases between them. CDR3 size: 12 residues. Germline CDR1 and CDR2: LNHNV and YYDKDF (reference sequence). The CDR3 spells CATSDSGNTIYF. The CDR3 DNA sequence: TGTGCCACCAGCGACTCCGGAAACACCATATATTTT.

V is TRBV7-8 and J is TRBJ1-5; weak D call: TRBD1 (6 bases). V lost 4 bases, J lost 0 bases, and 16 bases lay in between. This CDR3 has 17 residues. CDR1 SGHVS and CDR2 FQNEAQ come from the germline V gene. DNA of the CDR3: TGTGCCAGCAGCTCCAGGGGTCGGCTTTATAGCAATCAGCCCCAGCATTTT. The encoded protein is CASSSRGRLYSNQPQHF.

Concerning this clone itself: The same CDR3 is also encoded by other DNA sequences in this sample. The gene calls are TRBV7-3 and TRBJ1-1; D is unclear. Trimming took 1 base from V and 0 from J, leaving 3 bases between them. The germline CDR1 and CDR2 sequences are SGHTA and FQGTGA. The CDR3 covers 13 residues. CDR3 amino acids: CASSLRLNTEAFF. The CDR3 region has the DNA TGTGCCAGCAGCTTAAGATTGAACACTGAAGCTTTCTTT.

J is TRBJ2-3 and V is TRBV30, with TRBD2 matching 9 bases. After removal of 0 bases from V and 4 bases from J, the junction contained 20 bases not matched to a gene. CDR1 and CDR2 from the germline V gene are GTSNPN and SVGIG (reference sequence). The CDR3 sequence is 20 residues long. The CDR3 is CAWSVFLVSGREYTADTQYF. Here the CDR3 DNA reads TGTGCCTGGAGTGTATTTTTGGTTAGCGGGAGAGAATATACAGCAGATACGCAGTATTTT. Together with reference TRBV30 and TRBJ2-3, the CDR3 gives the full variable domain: SQTIHQWPATLVQPVGSPLSLECTVEGTSNPNLYWYRQAAGRGLQLLFYSVGIGQISSEVPQNLSASRPQDRQFILSSKKLLLSDSGFYLCAWSVFLVSGREYTADTQYFGPGTRLTVL.

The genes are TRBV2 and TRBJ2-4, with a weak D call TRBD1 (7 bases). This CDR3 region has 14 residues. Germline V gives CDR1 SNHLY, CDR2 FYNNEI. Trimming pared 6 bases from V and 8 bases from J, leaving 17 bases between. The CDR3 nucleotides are TGTGCCAGCAGACCCCAGGGGGGTATCGACATTCAGTACTTC. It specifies CASRPQGGIDIQYF.

The CDR3 reads CASSFGAGGDYGYTF. The CDR3 region has the DNA TGTGCCAGCAGCTTTGGGGCGGGGGGCGACTATGGCTACACCTTC. The chain uses TRBV5-6 and TRBJ1-2; possibly TRBD1 for D (6 bases). The V gene's germline CDR1 is SGHDT and CDR2 YYEEEE. Trimming stripped 2 bases from V and 3 bases from J, with 14 bases between. This CDR3 comprises 15 residues.

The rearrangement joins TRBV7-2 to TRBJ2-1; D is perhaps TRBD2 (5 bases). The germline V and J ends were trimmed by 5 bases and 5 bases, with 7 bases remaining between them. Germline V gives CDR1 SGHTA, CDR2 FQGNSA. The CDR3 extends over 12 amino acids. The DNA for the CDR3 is TGTGCCAGCAGCCTGACTAACAATGAGCAGTTCTTC. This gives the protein CASSLTNNEQFF. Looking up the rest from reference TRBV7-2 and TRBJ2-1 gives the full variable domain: GAGVSQSPSNKVTEKGKDVELRCDPISGHTALYWYRQSLGQGLEFLIYFQGNSAPDKSGLPSDRFSAERTGGSVSTLTIQRTQQEDSAVYLCASSLTNNEQFFGPGTRLTVL.

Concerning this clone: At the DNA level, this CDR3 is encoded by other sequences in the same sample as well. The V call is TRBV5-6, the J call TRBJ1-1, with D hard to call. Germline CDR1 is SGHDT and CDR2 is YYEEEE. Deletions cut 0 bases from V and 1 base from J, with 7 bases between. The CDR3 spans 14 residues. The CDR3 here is CASSLGHRNTEAFF. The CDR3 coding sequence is TGTGCCAGCAGCTTGGGACACCGGAACACTGAAGCTTTCTTT. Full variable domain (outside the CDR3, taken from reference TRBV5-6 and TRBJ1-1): DAGVTQSPTHLIKTRGQQVTLRCSPKSGHDTVSWYQQALGQGPQFIFQYYEEEERQRGNFPDRFSGHQFPNYSSELNVNALLLGDSALYLCASSLGHRNTEAFFGQGTRLTVV.

The CDR3 region has the DNA TGCGCCAGCAGCGCGTACGGGGCGGGAGATACTGAAGCTTTCTTT. Translation gives CASSAYGAGDTEAFF. The V and J genes are TRBV4-3 and TRBJ1-1, with a tentative D call TRBD1 (5 bases). Per the germline V gene, CDR1 is LGHNA and CDR2 is YSLEER. This CDR3 has 15 residues. Trimming stripped 5 bases from V and 5 bases from J, with 18 bases between.

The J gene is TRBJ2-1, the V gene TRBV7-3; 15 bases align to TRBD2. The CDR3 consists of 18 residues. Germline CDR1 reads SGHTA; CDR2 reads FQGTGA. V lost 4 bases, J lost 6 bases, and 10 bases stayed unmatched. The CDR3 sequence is CASSSRTSGRAVINEQFF. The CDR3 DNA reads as TGTGCCAGCAGCTCCCGGACTAGCGGGAGGGCTGTAATCAATGAGCAGTTCTTC.

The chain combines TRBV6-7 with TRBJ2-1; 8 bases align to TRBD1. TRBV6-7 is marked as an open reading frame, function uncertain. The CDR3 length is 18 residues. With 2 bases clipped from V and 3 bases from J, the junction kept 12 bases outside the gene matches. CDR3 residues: CASSYRPYPGQVYNEQFF. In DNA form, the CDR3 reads TGTGCCAGCAGTTACCGACCTTATCCGGGACAGGTCTACAATGAGCAGTTCTTC.

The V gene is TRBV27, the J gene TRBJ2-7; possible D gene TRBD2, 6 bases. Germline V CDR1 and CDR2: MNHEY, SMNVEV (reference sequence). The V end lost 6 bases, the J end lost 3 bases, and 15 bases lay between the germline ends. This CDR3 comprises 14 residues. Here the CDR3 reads CASRNGRGVYEQYF. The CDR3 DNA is TGTGCCAGCAGGAACGGGAGAGGGGTCTACGAGCAGTACTTC.

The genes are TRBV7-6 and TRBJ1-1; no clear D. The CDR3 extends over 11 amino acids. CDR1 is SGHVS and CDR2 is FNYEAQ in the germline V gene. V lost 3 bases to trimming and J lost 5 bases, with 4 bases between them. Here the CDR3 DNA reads TGTGCCAGCAGCTTTATTACTGAAGCTTTCTTT. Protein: CASSFITEAFF.

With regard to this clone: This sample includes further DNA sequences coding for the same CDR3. The CDR3 DNA reads as TGTGCCAGCAGCACTCCAGGGGGCTCCTACGAGCAGTACTTC. Translated: CASSTPGGSYEQYF. This chain links TRBV28 with TRBJ2-7; TRBD1 matches 7 bases. Germline V lookup: CDR1 MDHEN, CDR2 SYDVKM. Trimming removed 6 bases from V and 0 bases from J; junction bases left unmatched: 5. This CDR3 is built from 14 residues.

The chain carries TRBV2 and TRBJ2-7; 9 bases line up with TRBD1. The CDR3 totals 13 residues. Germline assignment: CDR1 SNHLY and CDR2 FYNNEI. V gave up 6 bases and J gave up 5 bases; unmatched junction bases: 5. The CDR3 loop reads CASSGQGPDEQYF. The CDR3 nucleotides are TGTGCCAGCAGCGGACAGGGGCCAGACGAGCAGTACTTC.

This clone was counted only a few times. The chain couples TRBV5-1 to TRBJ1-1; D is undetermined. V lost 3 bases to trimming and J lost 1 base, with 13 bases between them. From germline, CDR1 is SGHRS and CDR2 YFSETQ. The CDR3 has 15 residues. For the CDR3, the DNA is TGCGCCAGCAGCTGGTCTTTCGGGGAGAACACTGAAGCTTTCTTT. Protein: CASSWSFGENTEAFF.

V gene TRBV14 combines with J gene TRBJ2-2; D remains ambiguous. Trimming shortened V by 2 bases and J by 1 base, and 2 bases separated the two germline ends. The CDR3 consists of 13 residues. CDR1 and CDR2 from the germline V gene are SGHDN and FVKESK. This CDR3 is CASSQLNTGELFF. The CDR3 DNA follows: TGTGCCAGCAGCCAACTGAACACCGGGGAGCTGTTTTTT.